One sample yielded the 14 T cell receptor beta chains listed below, sequenced in a study of spatial heterogeneity in lung cancer. Time point described: sample taken at primary tumor resection. TCRdb analysed the 5' RACE reads with MiXCR anew, one entry per CDR3 protein. The data hold about 78,000 distinct CDR3 sequences, with about 8% observed a single time. The sample here was PBMCs, taken at surgery. The receptors here all came from a male donor with early-stage non-small cell lung cancer.

This clonotype has at least ten counts. The chain carries TRBV19 and TRBJ2-3; D gene uncertain. Germline V lookup: CDR1 LNHDA, CDR2 SQIVND (reference sequence). V was clipped by 0 bases and J by 4 bases, with 11 bases between them. The CDR3 spans 15 residues. For the CDR3, the DNA is TGTGCCAGTAGTATAGATCGCCGGGTATCAGATACGCAGTATTTT. It codes for CASSIDRRVSDTQYF.

This clonotype was counted many times. The chain has TRBV7-8 and TRBJ2-3; D is possibly TRBD2 (5 bases). This CDR3 is built from 13 residues. V lost 0 bases and J lost 6, with 7 bases in between. The germline V gene has CDR1 SGHVS and CDR2 FQNEAQ. The CDR3 spells CASSLARVDTQYF. As DNA, the CDR3 is TGTGCCAGCAGCTTAGCGCGGGTGGATACGCAGTATTTT.

There are many counts of this clonotype. The gene calls are TRBV20-1 and TRBJ1-4; unclear D gene. The CDR3 runs to 15 residues. CDR1 and CDR2 from the germline V gene are DFQATT and SNEGSKA (reference sequence). V was pared by 0 bases and J by 7 bases, with 15 bases between. In nucleotides, the CDR3 is TGCAGTGCTAGAGACGCAGACTCCGGCGGTGAAAAACTGTTTTTT. Its translation: CSARDADSGGEKLFF.

This clonotype was seen many times. This chain joins TRBV6-2 or TRBV6-3 and TRBJ2-5; TRBD2 matches at 7 bases. Germline V gene sequence: CDR1 MNHEY, CDR2 SVGEGT. This CDR3 region has 16 residues. J lost 4 bases, V lost 3 bases, and 11 bases had no gene match. The CDR3 DNA is TGTGCCAGCAGTTATGCAGGAATAGCGGGCCCAGAGACCCAGTACTTC. It is translated as CASSYAGIAGPETQYF.

This clonotype was found many times. V is TRBV5-1 and J is TRBJ1-1; D is undetermined. In germline, CDR1 is SGHRS, CDR2 YFSETQ. The CDR3 contains 14 residues. V lost 3 bases, J lost 1 base, and 10 bases lay in between. The CDR3 loop reads CASSYSGQNTEAFF. CDR3 bases: TGCGCCAGCAGCTATTCAGGCCAGAACACTGAAGCTTTCTTT.

This clonotype was seen ten or more times. V and J are TRBV6-2 or TRBV6-3 and TRBJ1-6; possible D gene TRBD1, 6 bases. Trimming stripped 0 bases from V and 7 bases from J, with 10 bases between. The CDR3 has 15 residues. Germline CDR1 MNHEY, CDR2 SVGEGT. The DNA of the CDR3 is TGTGCCAGCAGTTACTCCAGGGGAGGCAATTCACCCCTCCACTTT. Residues: CASSYSRGGNSPLHF.

The V and J genes are TRBV15 and TRBJ2-5; 10 bases align to TRBD2. The CDR3 covers 16 residues. Losses at the gene ends were 5 bases for V and 2 bases for J; bases not matched to a gene: 8. Germline CDR1 is LNHNV and CDR2 is YYDKDF (reference sequence). DNA for the CDR3: TGTGCCACCAGCCGCCCTCTAGCGGGAGAACAAGAGACCCAGTACTTC. This encodes CATSRPLAGEQETQYF.

A word on this clonotype: Germline is not matched at one junction end, which may reflect a read error. The chain employs TRBV11-2 and TRBJ1-1, with D perhaps matching TRBD1 (5 bases). Germline V gene data show CDR1 as SGHAT and CDR2 as FQNNGV. The CDR3 sequence is 15 residues long. CDR3 coding DNA: TGTGCCTGCAGCTTAGTCGGGACGGCGAACACTGAAGCTTTCTTT. Amino acid sequence: CACSLVGTANTEAFF.

The table lists this clonotype with many counts. The chain recombines TRBV29-1 with TRBJ1-1; maybe TRBD1 (5 bases). Germline CDR1 and CDR2: SQVTM and ANQGSEA. This CDR3 contains 14 residues. V lost 6 bases and J 4 bases, leaving 18 bases between the germline ends. The CDR3 is CSVGFSFGGTEAFF. The CDR3 nucleotides read TGCAGCGTCGGGTTCTCGTTCGGGGGCACTGAAGCTTTCTTT.

In this sample, this clonotype turned up a few times. This sequence joins TRBV10-1 and TRBJ2-1; TRBD1 matches at 10 bases. This CDR3 has 14 residues. CDR1 is WNHNN, CDR2 SYGVQD, per germline (reference sequence). The trim removed 11 bases at V and 5 bases at J, leaving 9 bases unmatched. The CDR3 DNA is TGCGCCGCCCAAAGGACAGGGGGAGACAATGAGCAGTTCTTC. Translated: CAAQRTGGDNEQFF.

This clonotype came up a few times. CDR3 nucleotides: TGTGCCAGCAGCTTAGCCGCCGGGACAGTTAATTCACCCCTCCACTTT. This sequence encodes CASSLAAGTVNSPLHF. V gene TRBV7-9 combines with J gene TRBJ1-6; 7 nucleotides match TRBD1. V shed 0 bases and J 6 bases; nucleotides not matched to a gene: 5. Germline CDR1 reads SEHNR; CDR2 reads FQNEAQ (reference sequence). The CDR3 sequence is 16 residues long.

This clonotype appeared many times. The chain joins TRBV6-1 to TRBJ1-5; D is perhaps TRBD1 (5 bases). The CDR3 is 13 residues long. Germline-derived CDR1 and CDR2 are MNHNS and SASEGT. The germline V and J ends were trimmed by 0 bases and 9 bases, with 9 bases remaining between them. CDR3 sequence (DNA): TGTGCCAGCAGTGAAGCGGGGGGTTCGCCCCAGCATTTT. Amino acids: CASSEAGGSPQHF.

The sample holds a few counts of this clonotype. This chain joins TRBV7-3 and TRBJ1-1; D is ambiguous. CDR1 is SGHTA and CDR2 is FQGTGA in the germline V gene. This CDR3 is built from 13 residues. V lost 2 bases and J lost 6, with 10 bases in between. The CDR3 DNA reads TGTGCCAGCAGCTTAGAGAGGTTCTCTGAAGCTTTCTTT. Protein product: CASSLERFSEAFF.

The rearrangement joins TRBV5-1 to TRBJ1-1; D not certain. The germline V gene has CDR1 SGHRS and CDR2 YFSETQ. The CDR3 runs to 13 residues. The V gene lost 4 bases and the J gene lost 0 bases, with 7 bases spanning the gap. This CDR3 reads CASSPGLNTEAFF. As DNA, the CDR3 is TGCGCCAGCAGCCCAGGACTGAACACTGAAGCTTTCTTT. The whole variable domain, remainder taken from reference TRBV5-1 and TRBJ1-1, is KAGVTQTPRYLIKTRGQQVTLSCSPISGHRSVSWYQQTPGQGLQFLFEYFSETQRNKGNFPGRFSGRQFSNSRSEMNVSTLELGDSALYLCASSPGLNTEAFFGQGTRLTVV.